This T cell receptor (beta chain) was captured in a study of blood T cells in healthy people across ages. CDR3 size: 17 residues. Germline V lookup: CDR1 LGHNA, CDR2 YNFKEQ. V lost 1 base and J lost 9; bases outside the gene matches: 13. The study drew donors from healthy Caucasian individuals in Russia aged roughly 6 to 90. For the second PCR, which ran for roughly 6 to 12 cycles, a sample-barcoded 5' primer and a J-beta primer mix were used. A 12-random-nucleotide template-switch adaptor tagged each cDNA molecule. TCRdb ran MiXCR on the 5' RACE reads and lists one entry per CDR3 protein. The sample has some 1.5 million distinct CDR3 sequences; about 30% are singletons.

This chain joins TRBV4-2 and TRBJ2-7, with 12 bases aligning to TRBD2. Sequenced input: blood. This TCR derives from a woman in her twenties or thirties in good health. CDR3 region: CASSQATSGGRGSRQYF. The CDR3 region has the DNA TGTGCCAGCAGCCAAGCTACTAGCGGGGGGCGGGGGAGCAGGCAGTACTTC.